This TCR beta chain was found in a study of control samples from healthy donors and cancer patients. The CDR3 loop spans 15 amino acids. Germline trimming cut 6 bases from V and 3 bases from J; bases unmatched to any gene: 5. Germline lookup yields CDR1 MNHEY and CDR2 SVGAGI. Profiling relied on immunoSEQ multiplex PCR, and the TCRdb table lists in-frame clones only, not all of them. The table shows 130,000 or so clones, with 85% to 95% occurring only once. The rearrangement uses TRBV6-5 and TRBJ1-6; TRBD1 aligns across 7 bases. This receptor was identified in a man in his 60s with colorectal cancer. Sequenced: PBMCs. The CDR3 DNA follows: TGTGCCAGCAGAGACAGACAGGGCTATAATTCACCCCTCCACTTT. Protein sequence: CASRDRQGYNSPLHF.